This T cell receptor beta chain is drawn from a study of blood T cell repertoires in COVID-19. Per the germline V gene, CDR1 is SNHLY and CDR2 is FYNNEI. This CDR3 comprises 11 residues. This clone was found once. One end of the junction is discordant with germline, which a read error may explain. Assay: immunoSEQ multiplex PCR; the TCRdb copy retains only in-frame clones and omits some. The sample gives some 77,000 clones, around four fifths of which show up once; approximately 1.7% is in the top ten. Sequencing was performed on peripheral blood. This clonotype originated in a woman aged 60-70 years with acute or convalescent COVID-19. V gene TRBV2 combines with J gene TRBJ1-1; D is undetermined. This CDR3 is CASSEGAGLGF. CDR3 nucleotides: TGTGCCAGCTCTGAGGGCGCAGGCCTGGGGTTT.